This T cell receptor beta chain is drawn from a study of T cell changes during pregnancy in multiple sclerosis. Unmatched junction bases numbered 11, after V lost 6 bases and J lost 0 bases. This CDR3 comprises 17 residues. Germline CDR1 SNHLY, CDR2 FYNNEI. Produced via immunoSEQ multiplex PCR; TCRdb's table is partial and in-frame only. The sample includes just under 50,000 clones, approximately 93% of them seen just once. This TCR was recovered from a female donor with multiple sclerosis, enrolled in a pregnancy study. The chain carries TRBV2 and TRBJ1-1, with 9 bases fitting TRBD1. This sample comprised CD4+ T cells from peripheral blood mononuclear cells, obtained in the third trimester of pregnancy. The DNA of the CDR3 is TGTGCCAGCAGGTCCCTCGCGACAGGGGGGCTGAACACTGAAGCTTTCTTT. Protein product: CASRSLATGGLNTEAFF.